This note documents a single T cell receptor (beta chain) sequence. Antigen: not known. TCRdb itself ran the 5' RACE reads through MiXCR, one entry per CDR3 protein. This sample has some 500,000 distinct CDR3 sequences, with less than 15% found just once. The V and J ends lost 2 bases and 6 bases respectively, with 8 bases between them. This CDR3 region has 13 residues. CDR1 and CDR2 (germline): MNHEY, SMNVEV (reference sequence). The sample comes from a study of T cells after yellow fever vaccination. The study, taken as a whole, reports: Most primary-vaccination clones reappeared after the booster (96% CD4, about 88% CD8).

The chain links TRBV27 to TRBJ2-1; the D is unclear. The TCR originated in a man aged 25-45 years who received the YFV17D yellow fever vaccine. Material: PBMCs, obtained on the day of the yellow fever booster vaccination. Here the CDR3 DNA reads TGTGCCAGCAGTTTAAACGAGGTCAATGAGCAGTTCTTC. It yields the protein CASSLNEVNEQFF.